There are a few counts of the clone carrying this T cell receptor beta chain. Researchers ran the PCR with 60 Vbeta and 13 Jbeta primers. Assay: immunoSEQ multiplex PCR; the TCRdb copy retains only in-frame clones and omits some. The data show fewer than 200,000 clones, approximately 71% seen once. This entry comes from a study of cytomegalovirus exposure and HLA in healthy donors. The V gene's germline CDR1 is SGHRS and CDR2 YFSETQ. CDR3 length equals 16 residues. After removal of 6 bases from V and 4 bases from J, the junction contained 14 bases not matched to a gene. J is TRBJ1-1 and V is TRBV5-1; 8 bases are a match to TRBD1. The clonotype originates from a girl between 10 and 17 years old in good health and CMV-seronegative. The specimen was PBMCs. The CDR3 region is CASIPGVTGEGTEAFF. The CDR3 region has the DNA TGCGCCAGCATCCCGGGGGTGACAGGGGAGGGCACTGAAGCTTTCTTT.